The T cell receptor beta chain described here comes from a study of regulatory T cells in long-lasting Graves disease. Time point given: persistent/refractory GD, antithyroid drugs over 5 years with positive TRAb. Following extraction of RNA from PBMCs, that RNA was used to make the TCR library. Germline V CDR1 and CDR2: MNHEY, SMNVEV (reference sequence). This CDR3 comprises 15 residues. Sequencing libraries for TCR beta were prepared with iRepertoire HTBI primers and Arm-PCR of CDR3 regions. TCRdb passed the multiplex PCR reads through MiXCR, listing each CDR3 protein once. The data contain more than 300,000 distinct CDR3 sequences, around 20% of them singletons. About this clonotype itself: One junction end does not reproduce the germline sequence, and a read error may be involved.

The chain has TRBV27 and TRBJ2-5; 12 bases are shared with TRBD2. The sequencing used peripheral blood mononuclear cells (PBMCs), collected when the disease was refractory, from a patient treated with antithyroid drugs. This clonotype originated in a female donor with Graves disease. The CDR3 DNA follows: TGTGCCGGCAGGGTCCTAGCGGGAGGGCCCGAGACCCAGTACTTC. Translation gives CAGRVLAGGPETQYF.